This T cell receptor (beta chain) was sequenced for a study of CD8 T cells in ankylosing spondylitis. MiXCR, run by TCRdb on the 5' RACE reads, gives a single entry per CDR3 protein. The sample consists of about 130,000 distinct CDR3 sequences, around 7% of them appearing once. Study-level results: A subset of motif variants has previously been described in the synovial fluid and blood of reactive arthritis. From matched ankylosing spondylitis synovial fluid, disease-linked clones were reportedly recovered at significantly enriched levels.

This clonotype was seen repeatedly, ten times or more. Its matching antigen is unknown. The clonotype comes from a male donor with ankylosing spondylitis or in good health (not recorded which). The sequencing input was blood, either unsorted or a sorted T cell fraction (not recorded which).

The CDR3 is CASSVQLADEQYF. The CDR3 region has the DNA TGCGCCAGCAGCGTTCAACTAGCCGACGAGCAGTACTTC. The chain is built from TRBV5-1 and TRBJ2-7; D may be TRBD2 (6 bases). The CDR3 consists of 13 residues. Trimming took 4 bases from V and 5 from J, leaving 13 bases between them. CDR1 SGHRS and CDR2 YFSETQ come from the germline V gene.